These 21 T cell receptor beta chains were sequenced from one sample in a study of preoperative IRX-2 immunotherapy in early breast cancer. Described treatment: preoperative locoregional IRX-2 cytokine immunotherapy. Repertoires were generated with immunoSEQ multiplex PCR, while TCRdb's copy carries only in-frame clones and drops some. The sample records roughly 26,000 clones, approximately 90% being singletons. The sequences come from tumor tissue, collected after IRX-2 immunotherapy. All receptors derive from a human donor with breast cancer.

The rearrangement uses TRBV6-1 and TRBJ2-3; TRBD1 matches 8 bases. The length of the CDR3 is 13 residues. The J segment lost 4 bases and the V segment lost 5 bases, leaving 2 bases of the junction unmatched. The germline V gene encodes CDR1 MNHNS and CDR2 SASEGT. The CDR3 protein is CASSSGGSDTQYF. CDR3 coding DNA: TGTGCCAGCAGTTCAGGGGGCTCAGATACGCAGTATTTT.

The chain uses TRBV11-3 and TRBJ2-2, with 7 nucleotides matching TRBD2. Germline lookup yields CDR1 SGHNT and CDR2 YENEEA. CDR3 length: 13 residues. The V segment lost 6 bases and the J segment 6 bases; nucleotides outside the gene matches: 4. DNA of the CDR3: TGTGCCAGCAGATCTACTAGCGCCGGGGAGCTGTTTTTT. Its protein is CASRSTSAGELFF.

The chain employs TRBV21-1 and TRBJ2-3. TRBV21-1 is annotated as a pseudogene. The length of the CDR3 is 12 residues. The CDR3 DNA is TGTGCCAGCAGCAAAGAGTTAGGGACGCAGTATTTT. This translates into CASSKELGTQYF.

V usage is TRBV6-1 and J usage is TRBJ2-7, with 7 positions matching TRBD2. CDR1 and CDR2 from the germline V gene are MNHNS and SASEGT. This CDR3 region has 15 residues. V was pared by 3 bases and J by 5 bases, with 10 bases of the junction left unmatched. The CDR3 sequence: CASSDPRGRGDEQYF. CDR3 sequence (DNA): TGTGCCAGCAGTGATCCCCGCGGTCGGGGGGACGAGCAGTACTTC.

This clone was picked up a small number of times. This chain links TRBV2 with TRBJ1-1, with TRBD1 as a possible D gene (6 bases). The CDR3 is 15 amino acids. Looked up from germline, CDR1 is SNHLY and CDR2 is FYNNEI. Trimming shortened V by 7 bases and J by 1 base, and 16 bases separated the two germline ends. The chain's CDR3 is CASTPRKGGNTEAFF. DNA for the CDR3: TGTGCCAGCACTCCGAGAAAGGGGGGGAACACTGAAGCTTTCTTT.

The gene calls are TRBV7-2 and TRBJ1-1; D is ambiguous. The CDR3 length is 13 residues. CDR1 is SGHTA, CDR2 FQGNSA, per germline. V lost 3 bases and J 1 base, leaving 6 bases between the germline ends. The CDR3, as DNA: TGTGCCAGCAGCTTTCTCCGGAACACTGAAGCTTTCTTT. Its translation: CASSFLRNTEAFF.

The chain is built from TRBV21-1 and TRBJ1-5. TRBV21-1 is recorded as a pseudogene. There are 16 residues in the CDR3. The CDR3 loop reads CASSKRRVGDNQPQHF. CDR3 DNA sequence: TGTGCCAGCAGCAAAAGGAGGGTGGGTGACAATCAGCCCCAGCATTTT.

The gene calls are TRBV6-5 and TRBJ1-2, with D maybe TRBD1 (6 bases). The germline gives CDR1 MNHEY, CDR2 SVGAGI. V was cut by 1 base and J by 2 bases, with 11 bases left in between. The CDR3 is 15 residues long. CDR3 nucleotides: TGTGCCAGCAGTTACTACTCGGGGACAAACTATGGCTACACCTTC. Encoded protein: CASSYYSGTNYGYTF.

Concerning this clone itself: Within the sample, other DNA sequences also encode this same CDR3. V is TRBV18 and J is TRBJ1-1; weak D call: TRBD1 (5 bases). Germline CDR1 is KGHSH and CDR2 is LQKENI. The CDR3 extends over 13 amino acids. The V gene lost 0 bases and the J gene lost 3 bases, with 5 bases spanning the gap. The CDR3 loop is CASSPPGDTEAFF. Written as DNA, the CDR3 is TGTGCCAGCTCACCACCGGGGGACACTGAAGCTTTCTTT.

The chain uses TRBV7-9 and TRBJ2-2; maybe TRBD1 (6 bases). The ends were cut back, 5 bases at V and 5 bases at J, with 9 bases in the middle. This CDR3 contains 13 residues. The V gene's germline CDR1 is SEHNR and CDR2 FQNEAQ (reference sequence). CDR3 sequence (DNA): TGTGCCAGCAGCCGGACAGTGACCGGGGAGCTGTTTTTT. As protein: CASSRTVTGELFF.

The CDR3 coding sequence is TGTGCCAGTAGTATCGGGGGGACACACCAAGAGACCCAGTACTTC. This codes for CASSIGGTHQETQYF. The chain employs TRBV19 and TRBJ2-5; D is perhaps TRBD2 (7 bases). The ends were cut back, 3 bases at V and 0 bases at J, with 11 bases in the middle. CDR1 LNHDA and CDR2 SQIVND come from the germline V gene (reference sequence). The CDR3 consists of 15 residues.

This clone was counted only a few times. The chain joins TRBV9 to TRBJ1-3, with 9 bases aligning to TRBD1. The trim removed 0 bases at V and 11 bases at J, leaving 9 bases unmatched. CDR3 length: 15 residues. Per germline, CDR1 SGDLS and CDR2 YYNGEE. CDR3 coding DNA: TGTGCCAGCAGCGTAGCTATCGGACAGGGGTTCCCCATATATTTT. Translation: CASSVAIGQGFPIYF.

The chain links TRBV4-1 to TRBJ2-1, with D unresolved. Trimming left V 0 bases short and J 7 bases short, with 7 bases between. CDR1 MGHRA and CDR2 YSYEKL come from the germline V gene. This CDR3 has 13 residues. CDR3 nucleotide sequence: TGCGCCAGCAGCCAAGATCCAGGAAATGAGCAGTTCTTC. Translated: CASSQDPGNEQFF.

The rearrangement uses TRBV7-2 and TRBJ1-4; D gene unclear. CDR1 is SGHTA and CDR2 is FQGNSA in the germline V gene. V was shortened by 4 bases and J by 8 bases, with 14 bases between the two germline ends. CDR3 length: 14 amino acids. In DNA, the CDR3 is TGTGCCAGCAGCTCTCGGACGGGCGCGGAAAAACTGTTTTTT. This translates into CASSSRTGAEKLFF.

This chain joins TRBV5-6 and TRBJ2-7; D is unclear. Trimming took 0 bases from V and 2 from J, leaving 3 bases between them. CDR1 and CDR2 (germline): SGHDT, YYEEEE. The CDR3 totals 12 residues. CDR3 region: CASSLAAYEQYV. The CDR3 DNA sequence: TGTGCCAGCAGCTTGGCGGCCTACGAGCAGTACGTC.

The chain couples TRBV2 to TRBJ2-4; unclear D gene. V dropped 9 bases and J dropped 0 bases, with 9 bases sitting between them. The CDR3 runs to 13 residues. Germline V gene lookup returns CDR1 SNHLY and CDR2 FYNNEI. This CDR3 is CASITIAKNIQYF. DNA for the CDR3: TGTGCCAGTATTACAATAGCCAAAAACATTCAGTACTTC.

This clone showed up just a few times. The gene calls are TRBV6-5 and TRBJ1-2; unclear D gene. This CDR3 contains 12 residues. CDR1 and CDR2 (germline): MNHEY, SVGAGI. V shed 2 bases and J shed 4 bases, with 5 bases lying between them. The CDR3 here is CASSYGTYGYTF. Here the CDR3 DNA reads TGTGCCAGCAGTTACGGTACCTATGGCTACACCTTC.

CDR3 amino acids: CASSLADTEAFF. The DNA of the CDR3 is TGTGCCAGCAGCTTAGCGGACACTGAAGCTTTCTTT. The rearrangement links TRBV4-2 to TRBJ1-1; no clear D. This CDR3 region has 12 residues. V was clipped by 5 bases and J by 3 bases, with 7 bases between them. From germline, CDR1 is LGHNA and CDR2 YNFKEQ.

V and J are TRBV19 and TRBJ1-6, with TRBD1 matching 10 bases. The J segment lost 9 bases and the V segment lost 6 bases, leaving 8 bases of the junction unmatched. CDR1 is LNHDA, CDR2 SQIVND, per germline (reference sequence). The length of the CDR3 is 15 residues. The CDR3 loop reads CASSRDRTGGSPLHF. CDR3 nucleotides: TGTGCCAGTAGCCGAGACCGGACAGGGGGTTCACCCCTCCACTTT. The variable domain in full, with the rest retrieved from reference TRBV19 and TRBJ1-6, is DGGITQSPKYLFRKEGQNVTLSCEQNLNHDAMYWYRQDPGQGLRLIYYSQIVNDFQKGDIAEGYSVSREKKESFPLTVTSAQKNPTAFYLCASSRDRTGGSPLHFGNGTRLTVT.

The chain is built from TRBV11-2 and TRBJ1-1; D uncertain. V was trimmed by 1 base and J by 1 base, leaving 7 bases between them. CDR3 length equals 14 residues. Germline assignment: CDR1 SGHAT and CDR2 FQNNGV. The CDR3 sequence is CASSLGQANTEAFF. CDR3 DNA: TGTGCCAGCAGCTTAGGACAAGCGAACACTGAAGCTTTCTTT.

This chain joins TRBV27 and TRBJ1-4; unclear D gene. Deletions cut 2 bases from V and 0 bases from J, with 19 bases between. The CDR3 length is 19 residues. In germline, CDR1 is MNHEY, CDR2 SMNVEV (reference sequence). The CDR3 is CASSLGLQRQYATNEKLFF. In DNA form, the CDR3 reads TGTGCCAGCAGTTTAGGGCTACAGCGCCAGTATGCAACTAATGAAAAACTGTTTTTT.